The 22 T cell receptor beta chains in this list originate from one sample, sequenced in a study of cytomegalovirus exposure and HLA in healthy donors. Amplification used 60 Vbeta primers and 13 Jbeta primers. Clones were sequenced by immunoSEQ multiplex PCR, and TCRdb holds only the in-frame ones, with some missing. This table holds 100,000 to 150,000 clones, more than 8% found once. The source material was PBMCs. Every receptor here comes from a man aged 35 to 55 in good health and CMV-seronegative.

This clone was seen more than once but under ten times. This chain uses TRBV6-6 with TRBJ2-3; a possible D gene is TRBD1 (6 bases). The germline V gene has CDR1 MNHNY and CDR2 SVGAGI (reference sequence). The CDR3 extends over 16 amino acids. Trimming removed 4 bases at V and 0 bases at J, with 14 bases between. The CDR3 here is CASSFLGTSSTDTQYF. DNA of the CDR3: TGTGCCAGCAGTTTCCTCGGGACATCTAGCACAGATACGCAGTATTTT.

The genes are TRBV7-3 and TRBJ1-6, with a weak D call TRBD1 (6 bases). The CDR3 is 14 residues long. V was cut by 4 bases and J by 9 bases, with 13 bases left in between. The germline V gene has CDR1 SGHTA and CDR2 FQGTGA. In nucleotides, the CDR3 is TGTGCCAGCAGCTCACAGGGTGGGGGTTCACCCCTCCACTTT. Translating gives CASSSQGGGSPLHF.

Points on this clone: The sample carries other DNA sequences with the same CDR3. The chain couples TRBV28 to TRBJ1-1; 8 bases align to TRBD1. Germline lookup yields CDR1 MDHEN and CDR2 SYDVKM. With V trimmed by 5 bases and J by 0 bases, 5 bases remained unmatched. CDR3 length equals 15 residues. The CDR3, as DNA: TGTGCCAGCAGTCGAACGGGACAGGTGAACACTGAAGCTTTCTTT. Its protein product is CASSRTGQVNTEAFF.

J is TRBJ2-7 and V is TRBV9; 7 nucleotides match TRBD1. V was pared by 4 bases and J by 3 bases, with 10 bases of the junction left unmatched. This CDR3 comprises 15 residues. Germline V gene lookup returns CDR1 SGDLS and CDR2 YYNGEE. The CDR3 coding sequence is TGTGCCAGCAGCCCCTCTGGGGGACAGCGCTACGAGCAGTACTTC. Amino acids: CASSPSGGQRYEQYF. Combining the CDR3 with reference TRBV9 and TRBJ2-7 gives the whole variable domain DSGVTQTPKHLITATGQRVTLRCSPRSGDLSVYWYQQSLDQGLQFLIQYYNGEERAKGNILERFSAQQFPDLHSELNLSSLELGDSALYFCASSPSGGQRYEQYFGPGTRLTVT.

This clone was counted ten times or more. The J gene is TRBJ2-2, the V gene TRBV19; 10 bases are shared with TRBD1. V lost 9 bases and J lost 4; bases outside the gene matches: 8. Per germline, CDR1 LNHDA and CDR2 SQIVND (reference sequence). CDR3 length: 15 residues. The CDR3 protein is CASTRTGGSTGELFF. The CDR3 DNA reads as TGTGCCAGCACCAGGACAGGGGGTAGCACCGGGGAGCTGTTTTTT.

This sequence joins TRBV2 and TRBJ1-3; TRBD1 aligns across 7 bases. Germline values: CDR1 SNHLY, CDR2 FYNNEI. V gave up 2 bases and J gave up 0 bases; unmatched junction bases: 13. The CDR3 length is 19 residues. CDR3 protein: CASSERLPGTAFSGNTIYF. DNA for the CDR3: TGTGCCAGCAGTGAAAGGCTGCCCGGGACAGCCTTCTCTGGAAACACCATATATTTT. Full variable domain (remainder filled in from reference TRBV2 and TRBJ1-3): EPEVTQTPSHQVTQMGQEVILRCVPISNHLYFYWYRQILGQKVEFLVSFYNNEISEKSEIFDDQFSVERPDGSNFTLKIRSTKLEDSAMYFCASSERLPGTAFSGNTIYFGEGSWLTVV.

This chain links TRBV19 with TRBJ2-1; D call uncertain. This CDR3 has 12 residues. Germline V gives CDR1 LNHDA, CDR2 SQIVND (reference sequence). Trimming removed 5 bases at V and 7 bases at J, with 9 bases between. The DNA of the CDR3 is TGTGCCAGTAGTGACCTGAGGAATGAGCAGTTCTTC. It yields the protein CASSDLRNEQFF.

The CDR3 loop reads CASSLDSIDTQYF. DNA for the CDR3: TGCGCCAGCAGCCTCGACAGTATCGATACGCAGTATTTT. This chain links TRBV5-1 with TRBJ2-3, with D perhaps TRBD1 (5 bases). Trimming shortened V by 4 bases and J by 6 bases, and 12 bases separated the two germline ends. Germline V gene sequence: CDR1 SGHRS, CDR2 YFSETQ. The CDR3 runs 13 residues.

V usage is TRBV27 and J usage is TRBJ2-5, with D possibly matching TRBD2 (5 bases). Germline CDR1 and CDR2: MNHEY and SMNVEV (reference sequence). The CDR3 is made up of 13 amino acids. V gave up 0 bases and J gave up 6 bases, with 8 bases separating them. The DNA for the CDR3 is TGTGCCAGCAGTTTATCGTCGGGAAAGACCCAGTACTTC. Its protein product is CASSLSSGKTQYF.

This chain links TRBV5-1 with TRBJ2-3, with D unresolved. The CDR3 is 16 residues long. Germline V CDR1 and CDR2: SGHRS, YFSETQ. Trimming removed 3 bases at V and 0 bases at J, with 14 bases between. CDR3 region: CASSSPLRWSTDTQYF. CDR3 DNA: TGCGCCAGCAGCTCACCGCTGCGGTGGAGCACAGATACGCAGTATTTT.

This clone showed up just a few times. The chain couples TRBV4-1 to TRBJ1-6; the match to TRBD1 covers 11 bases. V shed 4 bases, J shed 7 bases, and the junction held 3 bases outside the gene matches. CDR1 and CDR2 (germline): MGHRA, YSYEKL. This CDR3 contains 15 residues. CDR3 in DNA: TGCGCCAGCAGCCCCGGGACAGGGGGAAATTCACCCCTCCACTTT. This sequence encodes CASSPGTGGNSPLHF.

V gene TRBV5-4 combines with J gene TRBJ2-5, with D possibly TRBD2 on 5 matching bases. Germline CDR1 SGHNT, CDR2 YYREEE (reference sequence). This CDR3 has 13 residues. Deletions cut 4 bases from V and 2 bases from J, with 9 bases between. CDR3 DNA: TGTGCCAGCAGCCTAGACTATCAAGAGACCCAGTACTTC. The encoded protein is CASSLDYQETQYF.

This rearrangement joins TRBV14 to TRBJ2-7; D is perhaps TRBD2 (5 bases). CDR1 and CDR2 from the germline V gene are SGHDN and FVKESK. This CDR3 comprises 13 residues. Between the trimmed V and J ends, which lost 4 bases and 0 bases, there was a span of 7 bases. This CDR3 is CASSRDYSYEQYF. The CDR3 nucleotides read TGTGCCAGCAGCCGAGACTACTCCTACGAGCAGTACTTC.

The rearrangement links TRBV19 to TRBJ1-2; D not certain. Germline V CDR1 and CDR2: LNHDA, SQIVND (reference sequence). Deletions cut 4 bases from V and 7 bases from J, with 7 bases between. This CDR3 has 11 amino acids. In nucleotides, the CDR3 is TGTGCCAGTAGTAGCGAGGGTGGCTACACCTTC. This encodes CASSSEGGYTF.

The CDR3 region has the DNA TGTGCCACCAGCAGAGATAACGGGAACACTGAAGCTTTCTTT. Translation gives CATSRDNGNTEAFF. The chain has TRBV15 and TRBJ1-1, with no clear D. Germline loops: CDR1 LNHNV, CDR2 YYDKDF (reference sequence). This CDR3 is built from 14 residues. Between the trimmed V and J ends, which lost 0 bases and 1 base, there was a span of 6 bases.

This clone was counted between two and nine times. The chain couples TRBV13 to TRBJ2-7; 9 bases match TRBD1. Germline V CDR1 and CDR2: PRHDT, FYEKMQ (reference sequence). This CDR3 is built from 15 residues. J was trimmed by 3 bases and V by 4 bases; bases with no gene match: 7. The CDR3 protein is CASSSQDRGGYEQYF. The CDR3 DNA reads as TGTGCCAGCAGCTCGCAGGACAGGGGAGGCTACGAGCAGTACTTC.

This chain links TRBV4-1 with TRBJ1-2, with 8 positions matching TRBD1. The CDR3 runs 15 residues. Per the germline V gene, CDR1 is MGHRA and CDR2 is YSYEKL. The J segment lost 4 bases and the V segment lost 0 bases, leaving 4 bases of the junction unmatched. CDR3 loop: CASSQDIRGPYGYTF. The CDR3 DNA follows: TGCGCCAGCAGCCAAGATATCAGGGGGCCCTATGGCTACACCTTC.

The table lists this clone with a few counts. This specimen includes other DNA sequences encoding the same CDR3. This sequence joins TRBV5-1 and TRBJ2-2; TRBD1 is a possible D gene (5 bases). Germline CDR1 and CDR2: SGHRS and YFSETQ. The CDR3 contains 14 residues. V lost 0 bases and J lost 5, with 8 bases in between. CDR3 coding DNA: TGCGCCAGCAGCTTGGGACAGAGAACCGGGGAGCTGTTTTTT. The encoded protein is CASSLGQRTGELFF.

The gene calls are TRBV7-7 and TRBJ1-1; D perhaps matches TRBD1 (5 bases). The CDR3 has 15 amino acids. Germline V lookup: CDR1 SSHAT, CDR2 FNYEAQ (reference sequence). With 5 bases removed from V and 5 bases from J, the gap between germline ends came to 18 bases. The chain's CDR3 is CASSPKRGGGTEAFF. CDR3 in DNA: TGTGCCAGCAGCCCCAAACGGGGCGGGGGGACTGAAGCTTTCTTT.

This clone showed up just a few times. The gene calls are TRBV7-2 and TRBJ1-2; D might be TRBD1 (5 bases). The CDR3 runs 14 residues. Trimming removed 1 base at V and 4 bases at J, with 10 bases between. Germline values: CDR1 SGHTA, CDR2 FQGNSA. The DNA of the CDR3 is TGTGCCAGCAGCTTAGGGCAGGGATCCTATGGCTACACCTTC. Its translation: CASSLGQGSYGYTF. Combining the CDR3 with reference TRBV7-2 and TRBJ1-2 gives the whole variable domain GAGVSQSPSNKVTEKGKDVELRCDPISGHTALYWYRQSLGQGLEFLIYFQGNSAPDKSGLPSDRFSAERTGGSVSTLTIQRTQQEDSAVYLCASSLGQGSYGYTFGSGTRLTVV.

About this clone: Other DNA sequences in the sample encode the same CDR3. This rearrangement joins TRBV5-1 to TRBJ2-3; TRBD2 aligns across 8 bases. Germline lookup yields CDR1 SGHRS and CDR2 YFSETQ. Unmatched junction bases numbered 0, after V lost 2 bases and J lost 1 base. The CDR3 has 14 residues. This CDR3 reads CASSLAGGTDTQYF. Here the CDR3 DNA reads TGCGCCAGCAGCTTAGCGGGAGGCACAGATACGCAGTATTTT.

J is TRBJ1-4 and V is TRBV28, with unresolved D. V lost 8 bases and J lost 5, with 15 bases in between. This CDR3 region has 14 residues. The germline V gene has CDR1 MDHEN and CDR2 SYDVKM. CDR3 nucleotides: TGTGCCAGCGAGGGAGCAAGGATGAATGAAAAACTGTTTTTT. Translating it yields CASEGARMNEKLFF.